This T cell receptor (beta chain) was profiled in a study of blood T cell repertoires in COVID-19 (dated by TCRdb to 2019 to 2021). Regarding the study in general: The collaborator samples originated in the United States, Italy and Spain and spanned the acute and convalescent phases of COVID-19. The prospective study material was composed of cDNA or gDNA derived from T cells, B-cell-depleted T cells, or PBMCs. The dataset comprised deeply sampled blood TCRbeta repertoires from subjects exposed to, actively infected with, or recovered from COVID-19. A freely available public database, intended as a resource for researchers studying the immune response to SARS-CoV-2, is where the repertoires were released. Samples were obtained from the ongoing ImmuneRACE study (first 160 participants) and from 1,254 subjects provided by 6 global collaborators. The sample metadata nearly always contained a de-identified subject ID, COVID-19 status, age in years and sex. HLA class I and class II types, where available, came from metadata supplied by the sample provider rather than from assay-based typing. Findings and caveats that apply to the study as a whole: Clinical and demographic metadata were provided uncurated, with the amount varying by source and participant.

On this clone: Its binding antigen is unknown. There are no base qualities to consult, and no much larger clone falls within one base.

TCRbeta CDR3 regions were amplified from genomic DNA by means of the immunoSEQ Assay, a bias-controlled multiplex PCR. The authors' pipeline ran thus. Nucleated cell counts per sample were estimated from amplification of reference gene primers within the assay. Sequence reads were collapsed and filtered to measure the absolute abundance of every unique TCRbeta CDR3 rearrangement. For each sample, productive Simpson clonality was calculated as the square root of Simpson's diversity index over productive rearrangements. TCRdb re-hosts the immuneACCESS table, in-frame sequences only. Its copies lack some clones; in the studies checked, an unresolved V gene accounts for under half of them, and the cause for the rest is not known. The V and J calls and clone size were taken over from that table, and D and trimming were inferred from the DNA. The sample has approximately 250,000 clones on record, approximately 90% of them singletons. 4.1% of the sample comes from the top ten.

Participants in the prospective study were enrolled through a virtual design, were aged roughly 18 to 100 years, and lived in roughly 24 United States geographic areas. In the prospective study, cohorts were assigned on the basis of participant-reported clinical history obtained from a screening survey and a study questionnaire. Mobile phlebotomists in the prospective study collected whole blood, serum and a nasopharyngeal or oropharyngeal swab from every participant. Over an approximately 2-month period, participants in the prospective study had the option of providing additional blood draws and questionnaires. Before DNA extraction, blood samples from the prospective study were shipped at room temperature or frozen. From a lookup of the germline V gene, CDR1 and CDR2 are SGHRS and YFSETQ. Including the terminal cysteine and phenylalanine, the CDR3 comprises 13 residues. The kept DNA is CDR3 alone, 39 bases in frame from the first base. V was cut back by 0 bases and J by 3 bases, leaving a gap of 7 bases between them.

The TCR sequence derives from a woman in her 30s with acute COVID-19. The V and J segments used are TRBV5-1 and TRBJ2-7; there is no confident call for the D gene. The sequenced material came from PBMCs or T cells enriched from blood (not recorded which). The DNA reads TGCGCCAGCAGCTTGGAACCGGGCTACGAGCAGTACTTC. Its product reads: CASSLEPGYEQYF.